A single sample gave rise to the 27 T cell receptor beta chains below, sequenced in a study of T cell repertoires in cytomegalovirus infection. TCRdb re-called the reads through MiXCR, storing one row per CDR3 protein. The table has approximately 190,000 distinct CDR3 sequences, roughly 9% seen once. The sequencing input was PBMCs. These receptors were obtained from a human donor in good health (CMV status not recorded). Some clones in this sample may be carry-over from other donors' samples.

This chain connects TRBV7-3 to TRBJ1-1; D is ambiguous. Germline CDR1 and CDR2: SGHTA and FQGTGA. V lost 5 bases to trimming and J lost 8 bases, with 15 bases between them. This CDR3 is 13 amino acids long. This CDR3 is CASSAGLLEEAFF. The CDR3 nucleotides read TGTGCCAGCAGCGCCGGTCTATTGGAGGAAGCTTTCTTT.

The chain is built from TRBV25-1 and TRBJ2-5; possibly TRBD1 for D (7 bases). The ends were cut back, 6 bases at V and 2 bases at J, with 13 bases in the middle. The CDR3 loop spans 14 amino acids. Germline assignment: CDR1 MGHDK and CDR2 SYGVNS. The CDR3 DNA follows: TGTGCCAGCAGCAGGGGGGACGGTCAAGAGACCCAGTACTTC. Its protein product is CASSRGDGQETQYF.

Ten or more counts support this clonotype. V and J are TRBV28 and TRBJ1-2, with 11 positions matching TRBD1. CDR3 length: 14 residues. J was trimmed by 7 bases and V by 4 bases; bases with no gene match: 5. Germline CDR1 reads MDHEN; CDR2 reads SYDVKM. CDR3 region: CASSSGQGEGGYTF. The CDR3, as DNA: TGTGCCAGCAGTTCGGGACAGGGGGAGGGTGGCTACACCTTC.

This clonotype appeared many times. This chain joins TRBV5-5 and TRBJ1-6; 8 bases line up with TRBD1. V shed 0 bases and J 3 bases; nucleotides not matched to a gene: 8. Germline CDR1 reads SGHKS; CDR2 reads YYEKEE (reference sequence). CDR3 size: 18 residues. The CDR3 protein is CASSLVGQGAGYNSPLHF. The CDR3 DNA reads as TGTGCCAGCAGCTTGGTCGGGCAGGGGGCAGGCTATAATTCACCCCTCCACTTT.

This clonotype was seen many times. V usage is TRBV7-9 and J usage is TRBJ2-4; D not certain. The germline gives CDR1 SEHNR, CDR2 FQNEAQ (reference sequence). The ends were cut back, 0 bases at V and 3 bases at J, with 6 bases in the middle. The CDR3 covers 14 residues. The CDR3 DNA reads TGTGCCAGCAGCTTAGCAGGATACAAAAACATTCAGTACTTC. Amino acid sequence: CASSLAGYKNIQYF.

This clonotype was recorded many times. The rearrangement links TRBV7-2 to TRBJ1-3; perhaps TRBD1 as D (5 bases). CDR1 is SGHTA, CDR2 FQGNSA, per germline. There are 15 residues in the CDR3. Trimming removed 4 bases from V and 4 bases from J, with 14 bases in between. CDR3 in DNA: TGTGCCAGCAGCTCAGGGATAGGAGGGGGAAACACCATATATTTT. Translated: CASSSGIGGGNTIYF.

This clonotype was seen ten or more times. The CDR3: CASSEASQNNSPLHF. The CDR3 DNA sequence: TGTGCCAGCAGTGAAGCCTCACAGAATAATTCACCCCTCCACTTT. The chain joins TRBV2 to TRBJ1-6; D unresolved. Trimming removed 0 bases from V and 5 bases from J, with 8 bases in between. Germline CDR1 and CDR2: SNHLY and FYNNEI. The CDR3 runs to 15 residues.

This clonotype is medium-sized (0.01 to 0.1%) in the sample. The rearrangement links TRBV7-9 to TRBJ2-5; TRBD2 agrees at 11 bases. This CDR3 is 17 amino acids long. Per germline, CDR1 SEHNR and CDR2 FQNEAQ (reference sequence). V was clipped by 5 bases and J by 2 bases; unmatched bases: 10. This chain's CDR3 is CASSPRTSGYSQETQYF. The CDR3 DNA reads TGTGCCAGCAGCCCAAGGACTAGCGGGTACTCACAAGAGACCCAGTACTTC. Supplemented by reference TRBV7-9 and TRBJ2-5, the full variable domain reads DTGVSQNPRHKITKRGQNVTFRCDPISEHNRLYWYRQTLGQGPEFLTYFQNEAQLEKSRLLSDRFSAERPKGSFSTLEIQRTEQGDSAMYLCASSPRTSGYSQETQYFGPGTRLLVL.

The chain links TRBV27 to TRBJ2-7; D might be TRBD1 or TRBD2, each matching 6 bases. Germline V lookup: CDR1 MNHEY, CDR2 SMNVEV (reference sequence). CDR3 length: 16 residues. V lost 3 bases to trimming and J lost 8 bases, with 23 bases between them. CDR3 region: CASSFAGGGTPLKQYF. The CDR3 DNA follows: TGTGCCAGCAGTTTCGCAGGAGGGGGAACCCCCCTCAAGCAGTACTTC.

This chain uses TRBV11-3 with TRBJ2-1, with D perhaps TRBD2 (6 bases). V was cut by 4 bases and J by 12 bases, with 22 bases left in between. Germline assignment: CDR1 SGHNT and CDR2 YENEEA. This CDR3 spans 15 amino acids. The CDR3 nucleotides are TGTGCCAGCAGCTCGGGACTGCCCCCTAGGTCGGTGCAGTTCTTC. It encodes CASSSGLPPRSVQFF.

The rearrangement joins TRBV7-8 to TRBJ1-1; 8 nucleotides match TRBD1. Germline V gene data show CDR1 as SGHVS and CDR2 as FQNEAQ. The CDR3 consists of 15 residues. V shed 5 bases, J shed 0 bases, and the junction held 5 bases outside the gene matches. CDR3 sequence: CASSPRQGLNTEAFF. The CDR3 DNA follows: TGTGCCAGCAGCCCCCGACAGGGGCTGAACACTGAAGCTTTCTTT.

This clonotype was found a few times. The CDR3, as DNA: TGCAGTGCTAGCCCCCCACAGGGCAATCCGAACTATGGCTACACCTTC. It translates to CSASPPQGNPNYGYTF. This sequence joins TRBV20-1 and TRBJ1-2, with a weak D call TRBD1 (6 bases). The V end was cut by 3 bases, the J end by 2 bases, with 19 bases between. Looked up from germline, CDR1 is DFQATT and CDR2 is SNEGSKA (reference sequence). The CDR3 consists of 16 residues.

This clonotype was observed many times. CDR3 bases: TGTGCCAGCAGCTTAGGAGGCTTAGGAGGAGAGACCCAGTACTTC. Translated: CASSLGGLGGETQYF. V gene TRBV7-9 combines with J gene TRBJ2-5; D may be TRBD2 (5 bases). V dropped 1 base and J dropped 4 bases, with 13 bases sitting between them. CDR1 is SEHNR and CDR2 is FQNEAQ in the germline V gene (reference sequence). The CDR3 contains 15 residues.

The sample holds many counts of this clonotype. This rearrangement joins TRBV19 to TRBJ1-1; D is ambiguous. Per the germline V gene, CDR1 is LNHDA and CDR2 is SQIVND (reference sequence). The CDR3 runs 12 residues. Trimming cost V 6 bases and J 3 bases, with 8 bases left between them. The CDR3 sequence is CASRNGDTEAFF. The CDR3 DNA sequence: TGTGCCAGTAGAAATGGGGACACTGAAGCTTTCTTT.

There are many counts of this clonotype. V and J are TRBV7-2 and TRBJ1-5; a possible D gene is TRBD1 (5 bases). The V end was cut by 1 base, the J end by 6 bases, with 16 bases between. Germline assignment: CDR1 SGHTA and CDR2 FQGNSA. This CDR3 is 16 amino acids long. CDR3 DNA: TGTGCCAGCAGCTTAGTCGGAGCAGGGTCGGGTCAGCCCCAGCATTTT. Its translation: CASSLVGAGSGQPQHF.

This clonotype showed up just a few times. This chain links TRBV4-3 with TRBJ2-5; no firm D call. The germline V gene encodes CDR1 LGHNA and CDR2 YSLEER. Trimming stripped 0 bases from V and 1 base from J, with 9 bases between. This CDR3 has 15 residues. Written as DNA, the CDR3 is TGCGCCAGCAGCCAAGAAGGGCAGAGCCAAGAGACCCAGTACTTC. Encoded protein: CASSQEGQSQETQYF.

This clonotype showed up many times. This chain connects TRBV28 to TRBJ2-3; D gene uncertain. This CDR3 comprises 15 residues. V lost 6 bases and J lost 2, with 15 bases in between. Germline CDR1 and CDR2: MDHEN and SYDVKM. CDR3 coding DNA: TGTGCCAGCAGCCAACGGCAATCTTACACAGATACGCAGTATTTT. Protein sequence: CASSQRQSYTDTQYF.

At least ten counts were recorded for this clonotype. The CDR3: CASSLMISYEQYF. The CDR3 nucleotides are TGTGCCAGCAGCTTAATGATCTCCTACGAGCAGTACTTC. The V and J genes are TRBV11-2 and TRBJ2-7; D unresolved. There are 13 residues in the CDR3. The V end lost 2 bases, the J end lost 0 bases, and 5 bases lay between the germline ends. The germline V gene has CDR1 SGHAT and CDR2 FQNNGV.

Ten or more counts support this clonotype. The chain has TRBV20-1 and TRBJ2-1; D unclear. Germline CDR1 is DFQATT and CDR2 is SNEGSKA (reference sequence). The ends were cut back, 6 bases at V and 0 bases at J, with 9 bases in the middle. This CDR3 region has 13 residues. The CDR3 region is CSAHIVSYNEQFF. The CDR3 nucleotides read TGCAGTGCCCACATAGTCTCCTACAATGAGCAGTTCTTC.

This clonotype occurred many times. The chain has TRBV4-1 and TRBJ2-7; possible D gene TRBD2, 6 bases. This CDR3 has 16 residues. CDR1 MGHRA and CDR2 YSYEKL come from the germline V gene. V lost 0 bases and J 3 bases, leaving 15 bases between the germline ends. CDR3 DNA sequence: TGCGCCAGCAGCCAAGATCGTGGGACTTCCTACTACGAGCAGTACTTC. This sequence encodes CASSQDRGTSYYEQYF.

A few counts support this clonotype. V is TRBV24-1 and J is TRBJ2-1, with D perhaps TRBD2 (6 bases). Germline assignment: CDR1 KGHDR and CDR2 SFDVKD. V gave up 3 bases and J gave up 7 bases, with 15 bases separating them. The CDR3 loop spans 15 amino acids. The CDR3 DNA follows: TGTGCCACCAGTGATCCCACGGGGGAGCTAAATGAGCAGTTCTTC. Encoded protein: CATSDPTGELNEQFF.

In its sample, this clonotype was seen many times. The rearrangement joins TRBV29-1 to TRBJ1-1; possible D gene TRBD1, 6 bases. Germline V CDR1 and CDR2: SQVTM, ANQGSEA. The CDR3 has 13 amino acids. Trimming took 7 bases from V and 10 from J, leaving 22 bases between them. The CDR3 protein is CSAIQAGAEVAFF. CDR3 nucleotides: TGCAGCGCCATCCAGGCGGGGGCCGAGGTAGCTTTCTTT.

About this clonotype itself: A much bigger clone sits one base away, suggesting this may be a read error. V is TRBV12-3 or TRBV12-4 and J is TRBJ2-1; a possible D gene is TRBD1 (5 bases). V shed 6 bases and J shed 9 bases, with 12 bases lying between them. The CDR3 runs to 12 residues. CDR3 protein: CASSSTETEQFF. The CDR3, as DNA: TGTGCCAGCAGCTCGACAGAGACTGAGCAGTTCTTC.

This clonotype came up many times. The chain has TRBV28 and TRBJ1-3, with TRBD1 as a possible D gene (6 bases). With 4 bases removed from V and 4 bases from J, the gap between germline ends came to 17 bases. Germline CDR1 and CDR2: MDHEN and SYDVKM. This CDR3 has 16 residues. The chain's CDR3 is CASSSPAGGQGNTIYF. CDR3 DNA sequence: TGTGCCAGCAGTTCCCCCGCGGGGGGCCAAGGAAACACCATATATTTT.

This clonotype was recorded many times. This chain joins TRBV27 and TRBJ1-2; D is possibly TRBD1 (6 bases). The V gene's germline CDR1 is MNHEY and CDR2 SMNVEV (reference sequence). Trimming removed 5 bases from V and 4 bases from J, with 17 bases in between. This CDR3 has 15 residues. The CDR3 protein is CASSTLQGNRYGYTF. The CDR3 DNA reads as TGTGCCAGCAGTACCTTACAGGGTAACCGCTATGGCTACACCTTC.

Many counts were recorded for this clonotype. The CDR3 sequence: CASSLTSTGYGYTF. The CDR3, as DNA: TGTGCCAGCAGCTTAACCTCGACGGGGTATGGCTACACCTTC. V gene TRBV7-9 combines with J gene TRBJ1-2; unclear D gene. Germline assignment: CDR1 SEHNR and CDR2 FQNEAQ (reference sequence). Trimming took 2 bases from V and 5 from J, leaving 12 bases between them. The CDR3 spans 14 residues.

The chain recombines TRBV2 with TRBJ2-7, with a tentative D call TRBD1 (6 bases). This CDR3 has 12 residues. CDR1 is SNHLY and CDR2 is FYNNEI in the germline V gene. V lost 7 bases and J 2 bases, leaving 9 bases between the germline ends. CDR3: CASNREAYEQYF. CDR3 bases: TGTGCCAGCAACAGGGAAGCCTACGAGCAGTACTTC.